A selection of T cell receptor beta chains follows, all from one sample in a study of shared clonotypes between healthy human individuals. TCRdb's table, derived via immunoSEQ multiplex PCR, lists solely in-frame clones and lacks some. Of millions of clones in the sample, around nine tenths are singletons; the top ten hold over 0.12%. The sample taken for sequencing was naive CD4+ T cells sorted from blood. The receptors were sampled from a man between 18 and 35 years old in good health. The CDR3 runs from the conserved cysteine through the conserved F or W. Each record gives: J gene, D gene, V gene, clone size, CDR3 DNA, CDR3 protein. The D gene is left open where the match is weak. Rows give clone size only sometimes, using once, few, many, or a class for an expanded clone.

TRBJ2-2	NA	TRBV27	NA	TGTGCCAGCAGCCAATGGGCAGCTTCCGCCGGGGAGCTGTTTTTT	CASSQWAASAGELFF
TRBJ1-3	TRBD1	TRBV5-1	once	TGCGCCAGCAGCTTGAGTGGACAGGGACTCTCTGGAAACACCATATATTTT	CASSLSGQGLSGNTIYF
TRBJ2-7	NA	TRBV5-1	NA	TGCGCCAGCAGCTTGGCTGGGGTGGCCTACGAGCAGTACTTC	CASSLAGVAYEQYF
TRBJ2-7	NA	TRBV7-9	NA	TGTGCCAGCAGCGGACCGACAAGTTACGAGCAGTACTTC	CASSGPTSYEQYF
TRBJ2-5	NA	TRBV5-1	NA	TGCGCCAGCAGCCCGTGGGTTCAAGAGACCCAGTACTTC	CASSPWVQETQYF
TRBJ2-1	TRBD1	TRBV7-2	NA	TGTGCCAGCAGCCAGGGGACAGGGAGTTACAATGAGCAGTTCTTC	CASSQGTGSYNEQFF
TRBJ2-7	TRBD2	TRBV30	NA	TGTGCCTGGAGCCTACTAGCGGGGGGCCCCTACGAGCAGTACTTC	CAWSLLAGGPYEQYF
TRBJ1-2	TRBD1	TRBV11-2	NA	TGTGCCAGCAGCTTAGATGGACTCCCGGGACAGGGTAACTATGGCTACACCTTC	CASSLDGLPGQGNYGYTF
TRBJ1-5	NA	TRBV9	NA	TGTGCCAGCAGCCCGGCGGGGGGGCATAATCAGCCCCAGCATTTT	CASSPAGGHNQPQHF
TRBJ2-2	NA	TRBV6-5	NA	TGTGCCAGCAGCCCGACAGGGAGGACCGGGGAGCTGTTTTTT	CASSPTGRTGELFF
TRBJ2-7	NA	TRBV6-5	NA	TGTGCCAGCAGGAGGGGGGTATCCTACGAGCAGTACTTC	CASRRGVSYEQYF
TRBJ2-7	NA	TRBV4-3	NA	TGCGCCAGCAGCCAAGACAGGCGTTACGAGCAGTACTTC	CASSQDRRYEQYF
TRBJ2-3	NA	TRBV10-1	NA	TGCGCCAGCAGTGAATCTGGGGTTGCAGATACGCAGTATTTT	CASSESGVADTQYF
TRBJ2-7	TRBD1	TRBV6-5	NA	TGTGCCAGCTGGAGTTCAGGGGGTTACGAGCAGTACTTC	CASWSSGGYEQYF
TRBJ2-1	NA	TRBV21-1	few	TGTGCCAGAGAACTAGCGGGGGGGCACAGTGAGCAGTTCTTC	CARELAGGHSEQFF
TRBJ1-1	NA	TRBV6-5	NA	TGTGCCAGCAAGAAGAGCGGGGGTTCGGGAGCTTTCTTT	CASKKSGGSGAFF
TRBJ2-5	NA	TRBV10-2	NA	TGCGCCAGCACGGTGGGAGGACGAGAGACCCAGTACTTC	CASTVGGRETQYF
TRBJ2-2	NA	TRBV9	once	TGTGCCAGCAGCGTAGGGGTTCGACCGGGACTGAACACCGGGGAGCTGTTTTTT	CASSVGVRPGLNTGELFF
TRBJ2-3	NA	TRBV14	NA	TGTGCCAGCGCCCAGGTTAATACGCAGTATTTT	CASAQVNTQYF
TRBJ1-5	TRBD1	TRBV6-5	NA	TGTGCCAGCAGTTCCCCAGGGGGCTCGGGGCAGCCCCAGCATTTT	CASSSPGGSGQPQHF
TRBJ1-2	NA	TRBV7-2	few	TGTGCCAGCAGCTTATTGGGGTTGAGGGGTGAAGATGGCTACACCTTC	CASSLLGLRGEDGYTF
TRBJ2-1	NA	TRBV30	once	TGTGCCTGGAACCCTGGGCTGGGGGGCTACAATGAGCAGTTCTTC	CAWNPGLGGYNEQFF
TRBJ2-5	NA	TRBV10-1	NA	TGCGCCAGCAGTACCGGACGGACCGGGACCCAGTACTTC	CASSTGRTGTQYF
TRBJ2-5	NA	TRBV5-1	NA	TGCGCCAGCAGCGGGGACAATTCGGAGACCCAGTACTTC	CASSGDNSETQYF
TRBJ1-3	NA	TRBV30	NA	TGTGCCTGGAGTGTAAACTCTGGAAACACCATATATTTT	CAWSVNSGNTIYF
TRBJ2-1	NA	TRBV10-1	NA	TGCGCCAGCAGTGTGGGACGGACGTCGAGGCAGTTCTTC	CASSVGRTSRQFF
TRBJ2-7	TRBD1	TRBV10-3	NA	TGTGCCATCAGTGAAGGGGGACAGTCTAGCTCCTACGAGCAGTACTTC	CAISEGGQSSSYEQYF
TRBJ2-1	NA	TRBV5-1	NA	TGCGCCAGCAGCTTGGCTTTGACAGATGAGCAGTTCTTC	CASSLALTDEQFF
TRBJ1-3	NA	TRBV28	NA	TGTGCCAGCAGTCTCCCTGGAAACACCATATATTTT	CASSLPGNTIYF
TRBJ2-7	TRBD2	TRBV30	NA	TGTGCCTGGAGTGTACTAACTAGCGGACCCTACGAGCAGTACTTC	CAWSVLTSGPYEQYF
TRBJ1-4	TRBD1	TRBV15	NA	TGTGCCACGAGACAGGGAACAACTAATGAAAAACTGTTTTTT	CATRQGTTNEKLFF
TRBJ1-3	TRBD1	TRBV6-5	NA	TGTGCCAGCAGCCCTTTTGGGACAGATGGAAACACCATATATTTT	CASSPFGTDGNTIYF
TRBJ1-1	NA	TRBV19	NA	TGTGCCAGTAGTATAGGGCAGTTGAACACTGAAGCTTTCTTT	CASSIGQLNTEAFF
TRBJ1-2	NA	TRBV6-1	NA	TGTGCCAGCAGTGAAGCTCAGGGAAGGGGCTACACCTTC	CASSEAQGRGYTF
TRBJ2-1	NA	TRBV5-4	NA	TGTGCCAGCAGCCAAGAGCCCGCCCCCTACAATGAGCAGTTCTTC	CASSQEPAPYNEQFF
TRBJ1-1	NA	TRBV5-6	once	TGTGCCAGCAGCTTGATCGACACTGAAGCTTTCTTT	CASSLIDTEAFF
TRBJ2-1	NA	TRBV11-3	NA	TGTGCCAGCAGCTTCTCCAGGGTGGAAAATGAGCAGTTCTTC	CASSFSRVENEQFF
TRBJ2-3	NA	TRBV9	NA	TGTGCCAGCAGCGTAGATCGGGGTAGCACAGATACGCAGTATTTT	CASSVDRGSTDTQYF
TRBJ1-2	TRBD1	TRBV2	once	TGTGCCAGCAGTCGAGTGACAGGGGGCGATGGCTACACCTTC	CASSRVTGGDGYTF
TRBJ1-6	NA	TRBV5-1	once	TGCGCCAGCAGCTCCCTTTCAAACTCCTATAATTCACCCCTCCACTTT	CASSSLSNSYNSPLHF
TRBJ2-3	TRBD2	TRBV23-1	NA	TGCGCCAGCAGTCAGAAGGTAGCGGGGGGTAGCACAGATACGCAGTATTTT	CASSQKVAGGSTDTQYF
TRBJ1-6	NA	TRBV7-9	NA	TGTGCCAGCAGCCCCCTCCTGAGGGATAATTCACCCCTCCACTTT	CASSPLLRDNSPLHF
TRBJ2-7	NA	TRBV2	NA	TGTGCCAGCAGTGTAGAGGGGATTTACGAGCAGTACTTC	CASSVEGIYEQYF
TRBJ1-6	NA	TRBV10-3	once	TGTGCCATGTCCGGGGTCCTTAATTCACCCCTCCACTTT	CAMSGVLNSPLHF
TRBJ2-7	TRBD2	TRBV5-5	NA	TGTGCCAGCAGCTTATATGAACCGGGACTAGCTGCCGAGCAGTACTTC	CASSLYEPGLAAEQYF
TRBJ1-6	TRBD1	TRBV5-4	NA	TGTGCCAGCAGCCGAGGGGGCATCTATAATTCACCCCTCCACTTT	CASSRGGIYNSPLHF
TRBJ2-7	NA	TRBV11-2	NA	TGTGCCAGCAGCTTAACTTATCCGGGCTACCTGATGGAGCAGTACTTC	CASSLTYPGYLMEQYF
TRBJ2-5	NA	TRBV19	NA	TGTGCCAGTAGATCGTTGTCGGGCCACGGGGGAGAGACCCAGTACTTC	CASRSLSGHGGETQYF
TRBJ2-3	NA	TRBV5-4	NA	TGTGCCAGCAGCTTGGGGCGGCGGGATACGCAGTATTTT	CASSLGRRDTQYF
TRBJ2-2	TRBD1	TRBV5-1	NA	TGCGCCAGCAGCTTGGTCCCAACAGGGGCCGGGACCGGGGAGCTGTTTTTT	CASSLVPTGAGTGELFF
TRBJ2-2	NA	TRBV4-1	NA	TGCGCCAGCAGCCACGGGACCCGAGCGAACACCGGGGAGCTGTTTTTT	CASSHGTRANTGELFF
TRBJ2-5	NA	TRBV19	NA	TGTGCCAGTAGTTATCGAGCGGCCGGCCGGGGAGAGACCCAGTACTTC	CASSYRAAGRGETQYF
TRBJ1-2	NA	TRBV9	NA	TGTGCCAGCAGCGTGTTGGACAGTTCCTATGGCTACACCTTC	CASSVLDSSYGYTF
TRBJ2-7	NA	TRBV28	NA	TGTGCCAGCAGTCCCCAGGGGGGCCCCTACGAGCAGTACTTC	CASSPQGGPYEQYF
TRBJ2-7	NA	TRBV6-5	NA	TGTGCCAGCAGTTCCTTGGGGCAGGGACGCTACGAGCAGTACTTC	CASSSLGQGRYEQYF
TRBJ2-3	NA	TRBV30	once	TGTGCCTGGACACGAGTAGCGAAGAACTCAGATACGCAGTATTTT	CAWTRVAKNSDTQYF
TRBJ2-5	TRBD2	TRBV6-1	NA	TGTGCCAGCAGGCCTAGCGGGAGGCAGACCCAGTACTTC	CASRPSGRQTQYF
TRBJ1-1	NA	TRBV18	NA	TGTGCCAGCTCGCCCGGGACACAGAACACTGAAGCTTTCTTT	CASSPGTQNTEAFF
TRBJ2-6	TRBD1	TRBV6-6	NA	TGTGCCAGCAGCCTACAGGGGGCGCGGGGGGCCAACGTCCTGACTTTC	CASSLQGARGANVLTF
TRBJ1-1	TRBD1	TRBV2	few	TGTGCCAGCAGAGGACAGGGAAAAGGGACTGAAGCTTTCTTT	CASRGQGKGTEAFF